The present TCR beta chain was sequenced within a study of radiotherapy plus CTLA-4 blockade in lung cancer. The wider study: More than 15% of patients responded objectively, and around 32% achieved disease control.

On this clone: Its specificity is not known.

CTLA-4 blockade with ipilimumab, together with focal radiation, was given to patients with chemo-refractory metastatic non-small-cell lung cancer. TCRdb's copy holds only in-frame clones and misses some; the assay was immunoSEQ multiplex PCR. Among some 40,000 clones listed, around 77% were seen once. CDR1 is SQVTM, CDR2 ANQGSEA, per germline. The CDR3 length is 13 residues. The V and J ends lost 5 bases and 2 bases, in that order; junction bases with no gene match: 2. Study-wide findings and caveats: Early blood T cell clone dynamics reportedly forecast response best, with interferon-beta. Tumor-derived TCR clones expanded in blood after radiotherapy plus ipilimumab.

The origin of this receptor is a human donor with non-small cell lung cancer whose response to radiotherapy plus ipilimumab could not be evaluated. Sequences were derived from peripheral blood, sampled from a patient treated with radiotherapy plus ipilimumab. This rearrangement joins TRBV29-1 to TRBJ1-5; TRBD1 matches at 8 bases. This chain's CDR3 is CSVLDRGNQPQHF. CDR3 DNA sequence: TGCAGCGTTCTGGACAGGGGCAATCAGCCCCAGCATTTT.